Listed below are T cell receptor beta chains from one sample, sequenced in a study of shared clonotypes between healthy human individuals. Sequencing used immunoSEQ multiplex PCR; TCRdb keeps in-frame clones, though not all of them. Here the sample spans around 610,000 clones, roughly 95% being singletons. The sample consisted of naive CD8+ T cells sorted from blood. The source of these receptors is a woman younger than 45 in good health. Each CDR3 is given with its conserved first and last residue. The D gene is left open where the match is weak. The size entry is marked missing in some rows and otherwise reads once, few, many or a size class.

j_gene | v_gene | d_gene | abundance | CDR3aa | CDR3nt
TRBJ1-4 | TRBV6-5 | . | once | CAAGPLGEKLFF | TGTGCCGCGGGACCATTGGGCGAAAAACTGTTTTTT
TRBJ2-7 | TRBV6-5 | . | . | CASSYGTTGEQYF | TGTGCCAGCAGTTACGGGACAACCGGCGAGCAGTACTTC
TRBJ2-1 | TRBV5-1 | TRBD2 | . | CASSLNAASGRHNEQFF | TGCGCCAGCAGCTTGAATGCGGCTAGCGGGAGACACAATGAGCAGTTCTTC
TRBJ2-7 | TRBV25-1 | . | once | CASKGSYYEQYF | TGTGCCAGCAAAGGGAGTTACTACGAGCAGTACTTC
TRBJ2-3 | TRBV7-3 | . | . | CASSPHLRSSVRGDTQYF | TGTGCCAGCAGCCCCCACCTTCGAAGTAGCGTTCGAGGAGATACGCAGTATTTT
TRBJ1-2 | TRBV6-5 | . | . | CASSYGLGVYGYTF | TGTGCCAGCAGTTACGGGCTAGGGGTCTATGGCTACACCTTC
TRBJ2-2 | TRBV27 | TRBD2 | once | CASSFEDNWTSGNTGELFF | TGTGCCAGCAGTTTTGAGGACAACTGGACTAGCGGAAACACCGGGGAGCTGTTTTTT
TRBJ2-2 | TRBV10-3 | TRBD2 | . | CAIASGNTGELFF | TGTGCCATTGCTAGCGGGAACACCGGGGAGCTGTTTTTT
TRBJ1-1 | TRBV5-1 | . | . | CASRGLQNTEAFF | TGCGCCAGCAGGGGACTTCAGAACACTGAAGCTTTCTTT
TRBJ2-1 | TRBV9 | . | . | CASSLRGTHEQFF | TGTGCCAGCAGCCTCAGAGGTACGCATGAGCAGTTCTTC
TRBJ2-7 | TRBV19 | TRBD2 | . | CASSGYSGLYEQYF | TGTGCCAGTAGTGGTTATAGCGGGCTCTACGAGCAGTACTTC
TRBJ1-2 | TRBV6-5 | . | . | CASRSWEDYGYTF | TGTGCCAGCAGGTCGTGGGAGGACTATGGCTACACCTTC
TRBJ2-7 | TRBV7-6 | . | once | CASSFSSQDEQYF | TGTGCCAGCAGCTTCAGTTCTCAGGACGAGCAGTACTTC
TRBJ2-3 | TRBV4-1 | . | once | CASSQVERSTDTQYF | TGCGCCAGCAGCCAAGTAGAGCGGAGCACAGATACGCAGTATTTT
TRBJ2-3 | TRBV11-2 | . | . | CASSLTHTQYF | TGTGCCAGCAGCTTAACACATACGCAGTATTTT
TRBJ2-3 | TRBV30 | TRBD2 | . | CAWSTSGMSADTQYF | TGTGCCTGGAGTACTAGCGGGATGTCGGCAGATACGCAGTATTTT
TRBJ2-7 | TRBV28 | TRBD1 | once | CASSLLGTGSYEQYF | TGTGCCAGCAGTTTACTGGGGACAGGCTCCTACGAGCAGTACTTC
TRBJ1-1 | TRBV6-1 | . | . | CASDPYLNTEAFF | TGTGCCAGTGACCCATATTTGAACACTGAAGCTTTCTTT
TRBJ2-7 | TRBV27 | . | . | CASRPYTGSKLDEQYF | TGTGCCAGCAGGCCGTACACCGGGTCCAAACTCGACGAGCAGTACTTC
TRBJ1-2 | TRBV7-4 | TRBD1 | . | CASSTGVVFQGNYGYTF | TGTGCCAGCAGCACAGGGGTGGTCTTTCAGGGCAACTATGGCTACACCTTC
TRBJ2-7 | TRBV5-1 | . | . | CASSVGGGVYEQYF | TGCGCCAGCAGCGTTGGAGGGGGAGTCTACGAGCAGTACTTC
TRBJ1-1 | TRBV5-1 | . | . | CASSLAGAYGNGTEAFF | TGCGCCAGCAGCTTGGCTGGGGCCTATGGGAATGGCACTGAAGCTTTCTTT
TRBJ2-3 | TRBV5-1 | . | . | CASSLLHHSTDTQYF | TGCGCCAGCAGCTTGCTGCATCATAGCACAGATACGCAGTATTTT
TRBJ1-4 | TRBV5-8 | TRBD1 | once | CASSWGTGGIEKLFF | TGTGCCAGCAGCTGGGGGACAGGCGGCATCGAAAAACTGTTTTTT
TRBJ2-3 | TRBV21-1 | . | . | CASSFPAGHGTSGTDTQYF | TGTGCCAGCAGCTTCCCCGCGGGACACGGGACTAGCGGCACAGATACGCAGTATTTT
TRBJ2-1 | TRBV27 | . | . | CASSLGLNSYNEQFF | TGTGCCAGCAGTTTAGGGTTGAACTCCTACAATGAGCAGTTCTTC
TRBJ2-1 | TRBV11-2 | . | . | CASSHSVRESYNEQFF | TGTGCCAGCAGCCACTCTGTAAGGGAGTCCTACAATGAGCAGTTCTTC
TRBJ2-3 | TRBV13 | TRBD1 | . | CASSQSDRDRGYF | TGTGCCAGCAGCCAAAGCGATCGGGACAGGGGCTATTTT
TRBJ1-1 | TRBV27 | . | . | CASSLLGTVEAFF | TGTGCCAGCAGTTTATTAGGCACAGTTGAAGCTTTCTTT
TRBJ1-2 | TRBV29-1 | . | . | CSVGDADGYTF | TGCAGCGTTGGCGACGCAGATGGCTACACCTTC
TRBJ2-1 | TRBV15 | . | . | CATSRDNSYNEQFF | TGTGCCACCAGCAGAGATAATAGCTACAATGAGCAGTTCTTC
TRBJ2-7 | TRBV7-8 | TRBD1 | . | CASSSGTGVGEQYF | TGTGCCAGCAGCTCCGGGACAGGGGTGGGGGAGCAGTACTTC
TRBJ1-1 | TRBV9 | . | . | CASSVTGNTEAFF | TGTGCCAGCAGCGTAACCGGGAACACTGAAGCTTTCTTT
TRBJ2-7 | TRBV29-1 | TRBD2 | . | CSVEATTSGTVYEQYF | TGCAGCGTTGAAGCCACGACTAGCGGAACTGTTTACGAGCAGTACTTC
TRBJ1-5 | TRBV27 | TRBD1 | . | CASGQGLLTQHF | TGTGCCAGCGGACAGGGTTTGTTGACCCAGCATTTT
TRBJ2-7 | TRBV13 | . | . | CASSSGGTGSYEQYF | TGTGCCAGCAGCTCCGGGGGGACAGGCTCCTACGAGCAGTACTTC
TRBJ1-1 | TRBV6-6 | . | . | CASSYVAGDTEAFF | TGTGCCAGCAGTTACGTCGCGGGCGATACTGAAGCTTTCTTT
TRBJ2-7 | TRBV2 | TRBD2 | . | CASREIAGGKSEQYF | TGTGCCAGCAGGGAAATAGCGGGAGGGAAGTCGGAGCAGTACTTC
TRBJ1-6 | TRBV2 | TRBD1 | . | CASTNWRGLNSPLHF | TGTGCCAGCACTAACTGGAGGGGGCTCAATTCACCCCTCCACTTT
TRBJ1-1 | TRBV6-6 | . | . | CASRSRTEEMREAFF | TGTGCCAGCAGATCGCGGACCGAGGAGATGAGGGAAGCTTTCTTT
TRBJ2-7 | TRBV7-8 | . | . | CASSLRATSSYEQYF | TGTGCCAGCAGCTTAAGGGCAACGAGCTCCTACGAGCAGTACTTC
TRBJ2-7 | TRBV9 | TRBD1 | . | CASSVGQGTGGYEQYF | TGTGCCAGCAGCGTAGGTCAAGGGACAGGGGGCTACGAGCAGTACTTC
TRBJ2-7 | TRBV29-1 | . | . | CSVGEDYEQYF | TGCAGCGTGGGGGAGGACTACGAGCAGTACTTC
TRBJ2-5 | TRBV7-8 | TRBD2 | . | CASSEEGLAGGRETQYF | TGTGCCAGCAGCGAAGAGGGACTAGCGGGAGGGAGGGAGACCCAGTACTTC
TRBJ2-7 | TRBV5-4 | TRBD2 | once | CASSPMTSDEQYF | TGTGCCAGCAGCCCAATGACTAGCGACGAGCAGTACTTC
TRBJ1-4 | TRBV15 | . | . | CATSPAAQSEKLFF | TGTGCCACCAGCCCGGCAGCGCAGTCGGAAAAACTGTTTTTT